The sequence of this T cell receptor beta chain was determined in a study of T cell changes during pregnancy in multiple sclerosis. Profiled with immunoSEQ multiplex PCR; TCRdb holds only in-frame clones, not every one. In the table there are 85,000 to 100,000 clones, about 92% of which are singletons. The germline V gene encodes CDR1 MGHRA and CDR2 YSYEKL. Trimming removed 6 bases from V and 2 bases from J, with 12 bases in between. This CDR3 is built from 14 residues. The sequences come from peripheral blood, collected after pregnancy. This chain uses TRBV4-1 with TRBJ2-3, with D hard to call. This sequence originates from a female donor with multiple sclerosis, enrolled in a pregnancy study. The chain's CDR3 is CASRVTPDTDTQYF. The CDR3 DNA follows: TGCGCCAGCAGAGTGACTCCTGACACAGATACGCAGTATTTT.